This T cell receptor beta chain was captured in a study of CD8 T cells in ankylosing spondylitis. Study-level results: Typical of ankylosing spondylitis blood, it appeared, was a TCR beta motif of 7 or 8 highly homologous variants.

This clonotype was observed many times. What it recognizes is unknown. From the 5' RACE reads, TCRdb called clonotypes with MiXCR, one entry per CDR3 protein. Here the sample spans approximately 300,000 distinct CDR3 sequences, roughly 20% being singletons. This sequence originates from a female donor with ankylosing spondylitis or in good health (not recorded which). Sequenced: blood, either unsorted or a sorted T cell fraction (not recorded which).

The CDR3 nucleotides read TGTGCCACCAGCAGAGACCGCCGTGGGGGTGAAGCTTTCTTT. Encoded protein: CATSRDRRGGEAFF. The V call is TRBV15, the J call TRBJ1-1; D may be TRBD1 (5 bases). The CDR3 has 14 residues. CDR1 is LNHNV and CDR2 is YYDKDF in the germline V gene (reference sequence). With 0 bases removed from V and 7 bases from J, the gap between germline ends came to 12 bases. The full variable domain, with the rest looked up from reference TRBV15 and TRBJ1-1, is DAMVIQNPRYQVTQFGKPVTLSCSQTLNHNVMYWYQQKSSQAPKLLFHYYDKDFNNEADTPDNFQSRRPNTSFCFLDIRSPGLGDTAMYLCATSRDRRGGEAFFGQGTRLTVV.